Detailed here is one TCR beta chain. Trimming pared 0 bases from V and 4 bases from J, leaving 12 bases between. The CDR3 length is 15 residues. Germline V gives CDR1 MNHEY, CDR2 SVGEGT. The entry originates in a study of blood T cell repertoires in COVID-19. Study-level information: T cells, B-cell-depleted T cells, or PBMCs provided the cDNA or gDNA that served as material.

Assay: immunoSEQ multiplex PCR; the TCRdb copy retains only in-frame clones and omits some. Among 90,000 to 120,000 clones listed, 91% were seen once. Sequencing was done on a sample of peripheral blood. This chain links TRBV6-2 or TRBV6-3 with TRBJ2-5; tentatively, D is TRBD2 (5 bases). The TCR originated in a human donor in a cohort sampled during active COVID-19. The DNA for the CDR3 is TGTGCCAGCAGTTACTCGTCGGGGATCGTAGAGACCCAGTACTTC. This sequence encodes CASSYSSGIVETQYF.